Below, one T cell receptor (beta chain) is given with its context. This sample is drawn from a study of blood T cell repertoires in COVID-19. About the research overall: Samples of COVID-19 (acute and convalescent) were obtained from the United States, Italy and Spain. From T cells, B-cell-depleted T cells, or PBMCs came the material, which was cDNA or gDNA.

CDR3 length: 14 amino acids. In germline, CDR1 is KGHSH, CDR2 LQKENI. The V end lost 2 bases, the J end lost 1 base, and 8 bases lay between the germline ends. Per the original methods: Estimates of nucleated cell counts were drawn from the amplification of reference gene primers. This table comes from immunoSEQ multiplex PCR, and its TCRdb copy is limited to in-frame clones, with some not included. D and trimming were read from the DNA, whereas the V and J calls and clone size are those reported in that table. The sample contains tens of thousands of clones, 75% to 90% of which appear only once. This receptor was obtained from a man in his 60s with active COVID-19. J is TRBJ2-5 and V is TRBV18; TRBD1 is a possible D gene (6 bases). The sequencing input was peripheral blood. The CDR3 DNA sequence: TGTGCCAGCTCACCAACGGACAGCCAAGAGACCCAGTACTTC. This encodes CASSPTDSQETQYF.